These 14 T cell receptor beta chains came from one sample sequenced in a study of cytotoxic CD8 clonotypes in ibrutinib-treated CLL. Sequencing was performed with immunoSEQ multiplex PCR; in TCRdb, only in-frame clones are kept and a portion is missing. This sample yields 150,000 to 200,000 clones, of which 70% to 90% are seen a single time; approximately 3% belongs to the top ten. This specimen consisted of PBMCs, obtained at disease progression, from a patient treated with ibrutinib. These receptors were collected from a human donor with chronic lymphocytic leukemia.

V gene TRBV29-1 combines with J gene TRBJ2-7; D unclear. CDR3 length: 11 residues. The germline V and J ends were trimmed by 5 bases and 2 bases, with 7 bases remaining between them. CDR1 is SQVTM and CDR2 is ANQGSEA in the germline V gene. CDR3 nucleotide sequence: TGCAGCGTTTTGTTTACCTACGAGCAGTACTTC. It translates to CSVLFTYEQYF.

This chain connects TRBV4-2 to TRBJ2-5; 14 nucleotides align to TRBD2. CDR1 is LGHNA and CDR2 is YNFKEQ in the germline V gene. The CDR3 has 23 residues. V shed 1 base and J 1 base; nucleotides not matched to a gene: 20. CDR3 in amino acids: CASSQGQVGLWGLAGVIQETQYF. CDR3 coding DNA: TGTGCCAGCAGCCAAGGTCAGGTTGGGTTGTGGGGACTAGCGGGAGTAATCCAAGAGACCCAGTACTTC.

V and J are TRBV7-9 and TRBJ2-7; 14 bases agree with TRBD2. The CDR3 is made up of 16 amino acids. Germline CDR1 is SEHNR and CDR2 is FQNEAQ (reference sequence). Trimming removed 4 bases from V and 4 bases from J; junction bases left unmatched: 6. CDR3 sequence (DNA): TGTGCCAGCAGCTCCTGGGGGACTAGCGGGAGTTACGAGCAGTACTTC. It codes for CASSSWGTSGSYEQYF.

The J gene is TRBJ2-7, the V gene TRBV28; possibly TRBD2 for D (5 bases). The CDR3 loop spans 12 amino acids. Trimming removed 1 base at V and 9 bases at J, with 10 bases between. CDR1 is MDHEN and CDR2 is SYDVKM in the germline V gene. The CDR3 here is CASSLSVAWQYF. The DNA of the CDR3 is TGTGCCAGCAGTTTATCGGTAGCGTGGCAGTACTTC.

The chain couples TRBV30 to TRBJ1-4; 10 nucleotides match TRBD1. Looked up from germline, CDR1 is GTSNPN and CDR2 is SVGIG (reference sequence). J lost 3 bases, V lost 4 bases, and 5 bases had no gene match. The length of the CDR3 is 15 residues. For the CDR3, the DNA is TGTGCCTGGATTGACAGGGGGCTGGCTAATGAAAAACTGTTTTTT. Protein: CAWIDRGLANEKLFF.

This chain links TRBV5-1 with TRBJ2-5; possibly TRBD2 for D (5 bases). CDR3 size: 12 residues. Trimming left V 3 bases short and J 5 bases short, with 8 bases between. Germline lookup yields CDR1 SGHRS and CDR2 YFSETQ. CDR3 coding DNA: TGCGCCAGCAGCTCCGGAGGTGAGACCCAGTACTTC. This gives the protein CASSSGGETQYF.

The chain joins TRBV2 to TRBJ1-5; D remains unclear. The germline V and J ends were trimmed by 4 bases and 1 base, with 8 bases remaining between them. The CDR3 is made up of 14 amino acids. The germline CDR1 and CDR2 sequences are SNHLY and FYNNEI. DNA for the CDR3: TGTGCCAGCAGTGTCATTGACAGCAATCAGCCCCAGCATTTT. Its protein product is CASSVIDSNQPQHF.

A single count supports this clone. V and J are TRBV9 and TRBJ1-2; TRBD1 aligns across 8 bases. Per the germline V gene, CDR1 is SGDLS and CDR2 is YYNGEE. The CDR3 is made up of 14 amino acids. The V segment lost 5 bases and the J segment 3 bases; nucleotides outside the gene matches: 6. The CDR3 nucleotides read TGTGCCAGCAGAGGACAGGGAGGTTACTATGGCTACACCTTC. Amino acid sequence: CASRGQGGYYGYTF.

The rearrangement links TRBV5-6 to TRBJ1-2, with D unclear. This CDR3 comprises 13 residues. CDR1 is SGHDT, CDR2 YYEEEE, per germline. V lost 4 bases and J lost 7, with 14 bases in between. The DNA of the CDR3 is TGTGCCAGCAGCCAGAGTGGAATAGGTGGCTACACCTTC. It specifies CASSQSGIGGYTF.

This clone has a single count. This chain links TRBV10-3 with TRBJ2-7, with a tentative D call TRBD1 (5 bases). V was shortened by 4 bases and J by 0 bases, with 7 bases between the two germline ends. CDR3 length: 13 amino acids. Germline CDR1 ENHRY, CDR2 SYGVKD. This CDR3 is CAISAGNSYEQYF. CDR3 nucleotide sequence: TGTGCCATCAGTGCAGGGAACTCCTACGAGCAGTACTTC.

This chain uses TRBV7-9 with TRBJ1-1, with TRBD1 matching 10 bases. Germline V lookup: CDR1 SEHNR, CDR2 FQNEAQ (reference sequence). V shed 5 bases, J shed 6 bases, and the junction held 12 bases outside the gene matches. The CDR3 runs to 16 residues. CDR3 amino acids: CASSPARQGAMSEAFF. The DNA for the CDR3 is TGTGCCAGCAGCCCGGCCCGACAGGGGGCTATGTCTGAAGCTTTCTTT.

The J gene is TRBJ2-1, the V gene TRBV7-6, with 9 bases that match TRBD2. Looked up from germline, CDR1 is SGHVS and CDR2 is FNYEAQ. V dropped 1 base and J dropped 6; count of bases not matched to a gene: 4. The CDR3 is 15 amino acids. CDR3 protein: CASSLGLAGLNEQFF. CDR3 DNA: TGTGCCAGCAGCTTAGGTCTAGCGGGACTCAATGAGCAGTTCTTC. The whole variable domain, remainder taken from reference TRBV7-6 and TRBJ2-1, is GAGVSQSPRYKVTKRGQDVALRCDPISGHVSLYWYRQALGQGPEFLTYFNYEAQQDKSGLPNDRFSAERPEGSISTLTIQRTEQRDSAMYRCASSLGLAGLNEQFFGPGTRLTVL.

The chain is built from TRBV19 and TRBJ2-1; D may be TRBD1 (6 bases). The V gene's germline CDR1 is LNHDA and CDR2 SQIVND (reference sequence). V dropped 5 bases and J dropped 2 bases, with 10 bases sitting between them. The CDR3 length is 14 residues. CDR3 coding DNA: TGTGCCAGTAGTTCCGGACAGCCCTACAATGAGCAGTTCTTC. Encoded protein: CASSSGQPYNEQFF.

V usage is TRBV7-3 and J usage is TRBJ1-1; TRBD1 is a possible D gene (6 bases). Germline CDR1 SGHTA, CDR2 FQGTGA. V was trimmed by 5 bases and J by 5 bases, leaving 9 bases between them. The CDR3 is 12 residues long. DNA of the CDR3: TGTGCCAGCAGCGCCACAGGGACTGAAGCTTTCTTT. Residues: CASSATGTEAFF.